The 14 T cell receptor beta chains below all came from one sample that was sequenced in a study of somatic reversion in DOCK8 deficiency. Using EuroClonality-NGS primers, TRB was amplified from around 90 ng genomic DNA in one-step amplicon PCR. TCRdb redid the calling of the multiplex PCR reads with MiXCR, one entry per CDR3 protein. This sample has 2,000 to 3,000 distinct CDR3 sequences, with around a quarter found just once. The sequencing input was peripheral blood. The origin of the receptors is a human donor in good health.

With respect to this clonotype: Lacking the conserved final phenylalanine or tryptophan, this CDR3 likely reflects a read error. The chain is built from TRBV10-3 and TRBJ1-1; 7 bases line up with TRBD1. Germline CDR1 is ENHRY and CDR2 is SYGVKD. The CDR3 extends over 13 amino acids. CDR3 residues: CVTGDRANTEAFL. CDR3 coding DNA: TGTGTCACCGGGGACAGAGCGAACACCGAAGCTTTCCTT.

The J gene is TRBJ2-7, the V gene TRBV6-5, with D perhaps TRBD2 (6 bases). This CDR3 spans 16 amino acids. CDR1 and CDR2 (germline): MNHEY, SVGAGI. V lost 2 bases and J lost 4, with 18 bases in between. The CDR3 protein is CASSYAPLSGVYEQYF. The CDR3 nucleotides are TGTGCCAGCAGTTACGCGCCTTTATCGGGGGTATACGAGCAGTACTTC.

The chain employs TRBV20-1 and TRBJ1-2, with TRBD1 as a possible D gene (5 bases). Between the trimmed V and J ends, which lost 1 base and 4 bases, there was a span of 10 bases. This CDR3 comprises 13 residues. The V gene's germline CDR1 is DFQATT and CDR2 SNEGSKA (reference sequence). The CDR3 nucleotides are TGCAGTGCTAGAGGGAGGGGAAGCTATGGCTACACCTTC. Translated, it gives CSARGRGSYGYTF.

As for this clonotype: This may stem from a read error, because a much larger clone lies one nucleotide away. The rearrangement links TRBV4-1 to TRBJ1-1, with D perhaps matching TRBD1 (5 bases). This CDR3 contains 16 residues. Per germline, CDR1 MGHRA and CDR2 YSYEKL. V lost 4 bases, J lost 5 bases, and 20 bases lay in between. The chain's CDR3 is CASSREPPIRGTEAFF. CDR3 DNA: TGCGCCAGCAGCCGAGAACCACCAATACGGGGGACTGAAGCTTTCTTT.

This clonotype was observed a few times. CDR3 in amino acids: CASSISGGADGYTF. CDR3 sequence (DNA): TGTGCCAGTAGTATCTCGGGGGGAGCTGATGGCTACACCTTC. The chain carries TRBV19 and TRBJ1-2, with D possibly TRBD1 on 5 matching bases. The CDR3 is 14 residues long. The ends were cut back, 3 bases at V and 6 bases at J, with 14 bases in the middle. Looked up from germline, CDR1 is LNHDA and CDR2 is SQIVND (reference sequence).

This clonotype has a single count. V usage is TRBV2 and J usage is TRBJ1-2; the D is unclear. V was clipped by 4 bases and J by 0 bases, with 3 bases between them. Looked up from germline, CDR1 is SNHLY and CDR2 is FYNNEI. This CDR3 contains 12 residues. The CDR3 DNA reads TGTGCCAGCAGTGTTTCTAACTATGGCTACACCTTC. Translation: CASSVSNYGYTF.

V gene TRBV21-1 combines with J gene TRBJ1-1; the table's TRBD1 call for D was not verified on the DNA. TRBV21-1 is marked as a pseudogene. This CDR3 contains 16 residues. In nucleotides, the CDR3 is TGTGCCAGCACTCCGACAGGGGACGAAATGAACACTGAAGCTTTCTTT. This translates into CASTPTGDEMNTEAFF.

Judged by abundance, this clonotype is large. The V and J genes are TRBV30 and TRBJ1-1; TRBD1 might be the D (5 bases). The CDR3 is 12 amino acids. V lost 2 bases and J 3 bases, leaving 7 bases between the germline ends. CDR1 and CDR2 (germline): GTSNPN, SVGIG (reference sequence). The CDR3 here is CAWSPGDTEAFF. The CDR3 coding sequence is TGTGCCTGGAGTCCGGGGGACACTGAAGCTTTCTTT.

By share, this clonotype counts as medium-sized (0.01 to 0.1%). V and J are TRBV5-1 and TRBJ1-1, with 9 bases aligning to TRBD1. The V gene's germline CDR1 is SGHRS and CDR2 YFSETQ. The CDR3 is made up of 14 amino acids. Trimming took 4 bases from V and 5 from J; bases not matched to a gene: 6. This CDR3 reads CASSTGQGWTEAFF. DNA for the CDR3: TGCGCCAGCAGCACGGGACAGGGTTGGACTGAAGCTTTCTTT.

For this clonotype: One junction end does not reproduce the germline sequence, and a read error may be involved. This chain joins TRBV7-9 and TRBJ2-7, with D uncertain. CDR1 is SEHNR and CDR2 is FQNEAQ in the germline V gene (reference sequence). The CDR3 sequence is 13 residues long. The chain's CDR3 is CASNLGDHNEQYF. The CDR3 DNA sequence: TGTGCCAGCAACTTAGGTGACCATAACGAGCAGTACTTC.

Comment on this clonotype: A much larger clone differs from this one at a single base, so this may be a read error. The chain recombines TRBV20-1 with TRBJ1-5, with 7 bases fitting TRBD1. CDR1 is DFQATT, CDR2 SNEGSKA, per germline (reference sequence). The CDR3 sequence is 14 residues long. V was clipped by 1 base and J by 6 bases; unmatched bases: 6. DNA of the CDR3: TGCAGTGCTAGAGCCGGCGGACAGGTTCAGCCCCAGCATTTT. Protein: CSARAGGQVQPQHF.

By sample fraction, this clonotype is hyperexpanded (1% or more). The chain recombines TRBV10-3 with TRBJ2-2; D uncertain. The V gene's germline CDR1 is ENHRY and CDR2 SYGVKD. With 4 bases removed from V and 0 bases from J, the gap between germline ends came to 9 bases. The CDR3 contains 15 residues. The CDR3, as DNA: TGTGCCATCAGTGCAGCGTCCGCGAACACCGGGGAGCTGTTTTTT. This encodes CAISAASANTGELFF.

This clonotype ranks as medium-sized (0.01 to 0.1%). The CDR3 spells CASSLTTGGNQPQHF. The CDR3 nucleotides are TGCGCCAGCAGCTTGACGACAGGGGGTAATCAGCCCCAGCATTTT. The rearrangement uses TRBV5-1 and TRBJ1-5, with TRBD1 identical over 9 bases. The CDR3 extends over 15 amino acids. CDR1 and CDR2 from the germline V gene are SGHRS and YFSETQ. V dropped 1 base and J dropped 4; count of bases not matched to a gene: 3.

This clonotype is large by share. The chain recombines TRBV5-6 with TRBJ1-1, with D uncertain. V lost 0 bases and J 3 bases, leaving 6 bases between the germline ends. This CDR3 spans 13 amino acids. Looked up from germline, CDR1 is SGHDT and CDR2 is YYEEEE. The CDR3 sequence: CASSLGAYTEAFF. The CDR3 coding sequence is TGTGCCAGCAGCTTGGGGGCCTACACTGAAGCTTTCTTT.